This T cell receptor beta chain came from a study of blood T cell repertoires in COVID-19. About the research overall: The analysed material was cDNA or gDNA that came from T cells, B-cell-depleted T cells, or PBMCs.

The cohort comprised adults aged about 18 to 90 years residing in around 25 US areas. Allocation to cohorts depended on clinical history reported by the participants. Profiling relied on immunoSEQ multiplex PCR, and the TCRdb table lists in-frame clones only, not all of them. Of roughly 250,000 clones in the sample, roughly 86% were seen once. Trimming removed 6 bases at V and 7 bases at J, with 21 bases between. The germline V gene has CDR1 MNHEY and CDR2 SVGAGI. There are 15 residues in the CDR3. The TCR sequence derives from a woman aged 25 to 39 with acute COVID-19. The V and J genes are TRBV6-5 and TRBJ2-5; TRBD2 is a possible D gene (5 bases). Sequencing used PBMCs or T cells enriched from blood (not recorded which). The CDR3 is CASRSTSTRERTQYF. Written as DNA, the CDR3 is TGTGCCAGCAGGTCCACTTCAACGAGGGAGCGGACCCAGTACTTC.